The entry that follows covers one T cell receptor (beta chain) sequence. Its specific antigen is unknown. One base away there is no much larger clone; base qualities are not given. These data originate in a study of a mutant IDH1 vaccine in newly diagnosed glioma (dated by TCRdb to the early 2020s). For the study in its entirety: Across visits V03 through V10, patients got a total of eight vaccinations, given in weeks 1, 3, 5, 7, 11, 15, 19 and 23. Vaccination started 4-6 weeks after radiotherapy alone, or was given together with temozolomide cycles in the groups whose treatment included chemotherapy. Of the approximately 33 treated patients, approximately 60% were male and around 38% were female, and a mean age of 40.4 years was recorded. Before enrollment, most patients had been given radiochemotherapy with temozolomide as standard therapy, while the rest had received either radiotherapy alone or temozolomide alone. Peripheral blood was drawn at six visits: V03 (baseline), V05, V07, V10, V12 and V13. Longitudinal TCRB deep sequencing was performed for roughly 27 treated patients wherever samples were available for exploratory analyses.

Library preparation was by the immunoSEQ multiplex PCR assay. Rearranged TCR beta chain sequences were amplified with the hsTCRB Kit following the manufacturer's protocol. Sequencing of TCRB libraries was carried out on an Illumina MiSeq. Under the source paper's analysis protocol: The kit vendor's proprietary platform handled demultiplexing, trimming and gene mapping. TCRdb mirrors the immuneACCESS table, restricted to in-frame sequences. Some clones are absent from its copies; in checked studies, under half trace to an unresolved V gene, and the reason for the others is unknown. That table supplies the V and J calls and clone size; D and trimming were determined from the DNA. The sample contains tens of thousands of clones, 75% to 90% of them found a single time. The ten top clones hold 10% to 15% of the sample. The intended sense of this specimen's time point label: week 23, last vaccination. Every vaccine dose consisted of 300 ug of a 20-mer mutant IDH1 peptide in Montanide, administered subcutaneously together with topical imiquimod. Donors had newly diagnosed WHO grade 3 or 4 IDH1-mutant astrocytomas with loss of nuclear ATRX. The samples were drawn from NOA16, a multicentre, single-arm, open-label phase I trial in Germany that tested a mutant IDH1 peptide vaccine in humans for the first time. Genomic DNA for TCRB sequencing was isolated from EDTA blood with the DNeasy Blood and Tissue Kit.

Looking up the germline V gene yields CDR1 MGHDK and CDR2 SYGVNS. The CDR3 sequence holds 17 residues, the cysteine and phenylalanine included. The retained sequence is limited to the CDR3, 51 bases, with the frame set at the first base. The trim is 4 bases for V and 7 bases for J, with a gap of 22 bases between the germline ends. Here is what the overall study found, with its caveats: Immune responses induced by the vaccine were seen in approximately 92% of patients across multiple MHC alleles. Pseudoprogression appeared unrelated to alterations in the top peripheral T cell clonotypes detected by TCRB sequencing. It was noted by the authors that analyses of patient blood samples could not be reproduced owing to sample limitations. Selection of PBMC samples for TCRB deep sequencing was based on availability.

The source of this sequence is a man between 18 and 35 years old with glioma. The source was PBMCs, collected from a glioma patient whose treatment included an IDH1 peptide vaccine. The V gene is TRBV25-1 and the J gene is TRBJ2-2; perhaps TRBD1 is the D gene, with 5 bases matching. The sequence in DNA is TGTGCCAGCAGTGTAGACAGCCCCGGTACGGCCAACGGGGAGCTGTTTTTT. It translates as CASSVDSPGTANGELFF.